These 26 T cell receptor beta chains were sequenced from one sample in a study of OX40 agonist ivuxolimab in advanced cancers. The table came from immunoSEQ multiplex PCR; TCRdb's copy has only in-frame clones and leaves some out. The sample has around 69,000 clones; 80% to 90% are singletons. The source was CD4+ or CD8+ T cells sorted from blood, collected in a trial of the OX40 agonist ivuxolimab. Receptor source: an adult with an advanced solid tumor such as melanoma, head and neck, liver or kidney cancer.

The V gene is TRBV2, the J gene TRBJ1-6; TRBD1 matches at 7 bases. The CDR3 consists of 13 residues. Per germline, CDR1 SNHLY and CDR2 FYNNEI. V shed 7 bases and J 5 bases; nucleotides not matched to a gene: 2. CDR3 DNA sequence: TGTGCCAGCATGGGACAGCATAATTCACCCCTCCACTTT. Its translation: CASMGQHNSPLHF. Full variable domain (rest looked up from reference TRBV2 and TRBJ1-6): EPEVTQTPSHQVTQMGQEVILRCVPISNHLYFYWYRQILGQKVEFLVSFYNNEISEKSEIFDDQFSVERPDGSNFTLKIRSTKLEDSAMYFCASMGQHNSPLHFGNGTRLTVT.

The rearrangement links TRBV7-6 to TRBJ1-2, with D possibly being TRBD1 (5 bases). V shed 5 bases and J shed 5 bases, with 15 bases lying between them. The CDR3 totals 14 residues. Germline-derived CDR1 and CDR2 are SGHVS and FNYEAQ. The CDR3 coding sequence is TGTGCCAGCAGCCCGACACCCGGGGGGTATGGCTACACCTTC. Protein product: CASSPTPGGYGYTF.

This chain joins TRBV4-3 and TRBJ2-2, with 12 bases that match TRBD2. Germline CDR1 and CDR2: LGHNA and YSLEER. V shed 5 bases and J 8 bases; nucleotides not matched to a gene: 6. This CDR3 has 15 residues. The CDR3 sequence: CASSSGLAGLGELFF. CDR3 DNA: TGCGCCAGCAGCTCTGGACTAGCGGGATTGGGGGAGCTGTTTTTT.

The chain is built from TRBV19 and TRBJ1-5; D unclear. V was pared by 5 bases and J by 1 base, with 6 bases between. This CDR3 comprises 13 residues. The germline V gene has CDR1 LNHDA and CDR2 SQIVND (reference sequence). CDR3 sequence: CASSLRSNQPQHF. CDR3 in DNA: TGTGCCAGTAGTCTCCGCAGCAATCAGCCCCAGCATTTT.

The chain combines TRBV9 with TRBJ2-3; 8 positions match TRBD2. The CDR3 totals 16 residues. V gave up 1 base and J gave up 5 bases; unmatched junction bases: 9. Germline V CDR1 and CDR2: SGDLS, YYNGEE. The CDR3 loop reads CASSVLSRGVGDTQYF. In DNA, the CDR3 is TGTGCCAGCAGCGTACTGTCGCGGGGGGTGGGAGATACGCAGTATTTT.

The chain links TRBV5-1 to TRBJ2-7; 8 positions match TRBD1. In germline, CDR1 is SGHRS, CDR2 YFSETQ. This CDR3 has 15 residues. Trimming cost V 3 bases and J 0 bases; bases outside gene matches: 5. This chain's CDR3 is CASSWGTGGSYEQYF. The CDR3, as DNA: TGCGCCAGCAGCTGGGGGACAGGTGGCTCCTACGAGCAGTACTTC.

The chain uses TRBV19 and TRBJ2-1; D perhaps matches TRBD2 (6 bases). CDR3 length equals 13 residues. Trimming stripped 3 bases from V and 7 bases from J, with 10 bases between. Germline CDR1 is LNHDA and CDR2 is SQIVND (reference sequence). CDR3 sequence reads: CASSIGGINEQFF. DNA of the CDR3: TGTGCCAGTAGTATCGGGGGTATTAATGAGCAGTTCTTC. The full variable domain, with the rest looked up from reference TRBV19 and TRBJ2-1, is DGGITQSPKYLFRKEGQNVTLSCEQNLNHDAMYWYRQDPGQGLRLIYYSQIVNDFQKGDIAEGYSVSREKKESFPLTVTSAQKNPTAFYLCASSIGGINEQFFGPGTRLTVL.

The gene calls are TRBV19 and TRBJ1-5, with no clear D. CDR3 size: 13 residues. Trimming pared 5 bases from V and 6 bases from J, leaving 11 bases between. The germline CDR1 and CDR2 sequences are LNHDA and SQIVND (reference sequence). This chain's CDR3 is CASSFSAGQPQHF. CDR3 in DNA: TGTGCCAGTAGTTTCTCGGCGGGTCAGCCCCAGCATTTT.

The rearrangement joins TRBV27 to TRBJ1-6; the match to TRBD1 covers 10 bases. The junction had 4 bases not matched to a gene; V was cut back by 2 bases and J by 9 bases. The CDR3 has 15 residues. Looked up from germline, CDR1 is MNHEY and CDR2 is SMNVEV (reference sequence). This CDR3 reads CASSLIGTGASPLHF. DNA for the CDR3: TGTGCCAGCAGTTTAATCGGGACAGGGGCTTCACCCCTCCACTTT.

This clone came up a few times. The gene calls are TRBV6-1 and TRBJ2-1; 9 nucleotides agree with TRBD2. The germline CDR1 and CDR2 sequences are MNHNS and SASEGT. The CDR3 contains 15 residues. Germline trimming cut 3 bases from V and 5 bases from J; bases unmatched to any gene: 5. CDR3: CASSEIAGANNEQFF. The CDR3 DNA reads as TGTGCCAGCAGTGAGATAGCGGGGGCAAACAATGAGCAGTTCTTC.

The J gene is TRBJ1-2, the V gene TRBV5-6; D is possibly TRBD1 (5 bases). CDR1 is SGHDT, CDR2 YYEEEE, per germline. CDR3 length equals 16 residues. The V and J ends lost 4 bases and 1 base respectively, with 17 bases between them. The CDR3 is CASSRNPGLNNYGYTF. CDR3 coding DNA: TGTGCCAGCAGCCGAAATCCGGGACTAAATAACTATGGCTACACCTTC. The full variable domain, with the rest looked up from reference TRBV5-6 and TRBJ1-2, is DAGVTQSPTHLIKTRGQQVTLRCSPKSGHDTVSWYQQALGQGPQFIFQYYEEEERQRGNFPDRFSGHQFPNYSSELNVNALLLGDSALYLCASSRNPGLNNYGYTFGSGTRLTVV.

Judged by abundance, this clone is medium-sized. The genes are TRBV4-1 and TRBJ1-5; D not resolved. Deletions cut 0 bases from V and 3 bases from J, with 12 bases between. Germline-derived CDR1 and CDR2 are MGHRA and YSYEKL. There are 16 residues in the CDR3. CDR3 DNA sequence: TGCGCCAGCAGCCAAGATCTCCGGTACCACAATCAGCCCCAGCATTTT. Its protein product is CASSQDLRYHNQPQHF.

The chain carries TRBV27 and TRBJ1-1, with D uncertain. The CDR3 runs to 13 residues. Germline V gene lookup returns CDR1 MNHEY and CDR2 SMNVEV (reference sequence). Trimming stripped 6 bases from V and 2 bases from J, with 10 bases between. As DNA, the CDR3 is TGTGCCAGCAGCCTAGCGCTAAACACTGAAGCTTTCTTT. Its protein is CASSLALNTEAFF.

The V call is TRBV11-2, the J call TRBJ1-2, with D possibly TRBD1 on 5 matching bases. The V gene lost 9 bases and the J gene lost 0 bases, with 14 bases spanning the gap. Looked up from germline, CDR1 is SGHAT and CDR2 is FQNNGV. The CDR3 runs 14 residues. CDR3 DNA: TGTGCCAGTACGCGGGGGGGAGCTAACTATGGCTACACCTTC. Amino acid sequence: CASTRGGANYGYTF.

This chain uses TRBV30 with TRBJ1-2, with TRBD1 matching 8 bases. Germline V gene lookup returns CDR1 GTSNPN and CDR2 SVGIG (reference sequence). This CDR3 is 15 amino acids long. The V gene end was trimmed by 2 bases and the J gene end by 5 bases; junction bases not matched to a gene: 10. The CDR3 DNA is TGTGCCTGGAGTCCCGGGACAGGAATAAAGTATGGCTACACCTTC. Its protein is CAWSPGTGIKYGYTF.

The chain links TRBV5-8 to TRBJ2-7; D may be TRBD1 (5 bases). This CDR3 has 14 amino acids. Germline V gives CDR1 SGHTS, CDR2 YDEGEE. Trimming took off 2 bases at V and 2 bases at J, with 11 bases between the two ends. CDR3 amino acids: CASSFQGAPYEQYF. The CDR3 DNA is TGTGCCAGCAGCTTTCAAGGGGCGCCCTACGAGCAGTACTTC.

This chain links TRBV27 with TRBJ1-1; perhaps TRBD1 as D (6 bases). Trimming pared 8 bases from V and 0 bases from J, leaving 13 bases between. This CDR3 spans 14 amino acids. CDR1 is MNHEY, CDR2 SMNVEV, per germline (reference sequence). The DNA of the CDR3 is TGTGCCAGCGGGGAAGGGGGGATGAACACTGAAGCTTTCTTT. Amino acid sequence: CASGEGGMNTEAFF.

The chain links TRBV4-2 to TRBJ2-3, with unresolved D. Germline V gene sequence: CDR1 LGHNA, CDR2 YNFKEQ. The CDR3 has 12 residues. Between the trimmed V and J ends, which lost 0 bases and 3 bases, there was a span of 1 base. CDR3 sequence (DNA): TGTGCCAGCAGCCAAGATACAGATACGCAGTATTTT. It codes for CASSQDTDTQYF.

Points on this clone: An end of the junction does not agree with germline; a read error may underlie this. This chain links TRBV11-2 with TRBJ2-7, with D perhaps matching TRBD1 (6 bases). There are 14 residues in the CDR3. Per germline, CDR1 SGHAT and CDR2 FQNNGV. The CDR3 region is CASTLSSGDDEQYF. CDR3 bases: TGTGCCAGCACCTTAAGTTCAGGGGACGACGAGCAGTACTTC.

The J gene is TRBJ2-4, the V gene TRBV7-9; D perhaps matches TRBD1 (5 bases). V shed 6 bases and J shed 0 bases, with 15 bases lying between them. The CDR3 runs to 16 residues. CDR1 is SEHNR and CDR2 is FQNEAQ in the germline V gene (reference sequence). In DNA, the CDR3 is TGTGCCAGCAGTCCTACTACCCAGGGAGCCAAAAACATTCAGTACTTC. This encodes CASSPTTQGAKNIQYF.

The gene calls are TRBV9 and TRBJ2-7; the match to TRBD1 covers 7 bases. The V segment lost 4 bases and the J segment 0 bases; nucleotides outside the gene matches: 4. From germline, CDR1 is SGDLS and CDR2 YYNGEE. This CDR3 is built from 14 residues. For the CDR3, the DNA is TGTGCCAGCAGCCTTTGGGACAGCTCCTACGAGCAGTACTTC. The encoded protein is CASSLWDSSYEQYF.

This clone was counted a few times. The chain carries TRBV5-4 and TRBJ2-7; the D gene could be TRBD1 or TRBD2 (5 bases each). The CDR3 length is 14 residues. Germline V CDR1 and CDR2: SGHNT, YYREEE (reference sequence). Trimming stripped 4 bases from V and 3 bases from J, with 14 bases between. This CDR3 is CASSPDTRGYEQYF. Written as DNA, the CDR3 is TGTGCCAGCAGCCCCGACACGAGGGGCTACGAGCAGTACTTC.

The CDR3 region is CASSYFAGNQETQYF. The CDR3 DNA reads as TGTGCCAGCAGTTACTTCGCGGGGAATCAAGAGACCCAGTACTTC. The chain couples TRBV6-5 to TRBJ2-5, with D possibly TRBD2 on 6 matching bases. Germline V gene data show CDR1 as MNHEY and CDR2 as SVGAGI. The CDR3 covers 15 residues. V lost 1 base, J lost 2 bases, and 11 bases lay in between.

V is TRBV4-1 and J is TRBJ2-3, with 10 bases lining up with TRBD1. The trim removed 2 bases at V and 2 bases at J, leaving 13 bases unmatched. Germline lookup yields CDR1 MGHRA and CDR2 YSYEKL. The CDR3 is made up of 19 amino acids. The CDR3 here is CASSQPPGTGERDTDTQYF. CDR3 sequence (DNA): TGCGCCAGCAGCCAACCACCCGGGACAGGGGAAAGAGACACAGATACGCAGTATTTT.

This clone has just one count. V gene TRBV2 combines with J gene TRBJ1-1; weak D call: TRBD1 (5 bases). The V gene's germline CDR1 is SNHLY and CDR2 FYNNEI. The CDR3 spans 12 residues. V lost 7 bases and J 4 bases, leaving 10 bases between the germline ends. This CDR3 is CASIQGGTEAFF. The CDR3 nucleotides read TGTGCCAGCATTCAGGGTGGCACTGAAGCTTTCTTT. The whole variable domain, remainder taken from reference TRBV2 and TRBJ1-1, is EPEVTQTPSHQVTQMGQEVILRCVPISNHLYFYWYRQILGQKVEFLVSFYNNEISEKSEIFDDQFSVERPDGSNFTLKIRSTKLEDSAMYFCASIQGGTEAFFGQGTRLTVV.

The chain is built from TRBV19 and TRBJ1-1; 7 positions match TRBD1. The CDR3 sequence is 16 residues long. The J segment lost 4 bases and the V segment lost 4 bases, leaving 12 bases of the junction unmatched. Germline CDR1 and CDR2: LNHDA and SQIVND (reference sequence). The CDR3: CASSNLDSRDSTEAFF. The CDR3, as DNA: TGTGCCAGTAGTAACCTAGACTCCCGGGACAGCACTGAAGCTTTCTTT.